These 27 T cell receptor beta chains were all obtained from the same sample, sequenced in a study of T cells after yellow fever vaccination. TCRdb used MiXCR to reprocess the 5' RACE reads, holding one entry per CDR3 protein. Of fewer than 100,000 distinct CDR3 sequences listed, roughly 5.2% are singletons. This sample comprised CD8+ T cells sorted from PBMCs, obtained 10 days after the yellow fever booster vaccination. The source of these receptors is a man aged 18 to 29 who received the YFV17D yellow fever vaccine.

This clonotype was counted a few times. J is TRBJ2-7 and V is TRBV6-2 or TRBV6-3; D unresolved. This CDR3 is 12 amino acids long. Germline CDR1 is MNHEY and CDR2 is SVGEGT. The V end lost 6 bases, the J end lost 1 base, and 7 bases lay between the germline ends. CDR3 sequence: CASSRLSYEQYF. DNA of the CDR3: TGTGCCAGCAGCCGTCTGTCCTACGAGCAGTACTTC.

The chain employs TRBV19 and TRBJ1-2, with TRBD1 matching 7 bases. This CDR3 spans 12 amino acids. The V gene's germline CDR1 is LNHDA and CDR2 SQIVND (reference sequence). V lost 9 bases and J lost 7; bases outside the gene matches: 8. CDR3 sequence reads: CASREGAVGYTF. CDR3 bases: TGTGCCAGCCGGGAGGGGGCAGTTGGCTACACCTTC.

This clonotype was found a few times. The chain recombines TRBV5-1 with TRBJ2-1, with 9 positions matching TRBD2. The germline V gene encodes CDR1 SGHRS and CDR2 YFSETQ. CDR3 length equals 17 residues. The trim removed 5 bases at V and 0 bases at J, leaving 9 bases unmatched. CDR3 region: CASRLSGGSPSYNEQFF. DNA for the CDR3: TGCGCCAGCAGGTTAAGCGGGGGGTCCCCCTCCTACAATGAGCAGTTCTTC.

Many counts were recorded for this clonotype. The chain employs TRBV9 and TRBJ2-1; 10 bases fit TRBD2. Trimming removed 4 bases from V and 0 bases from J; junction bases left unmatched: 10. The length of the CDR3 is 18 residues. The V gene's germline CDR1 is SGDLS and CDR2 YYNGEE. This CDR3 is CASSRASGGTSSYNEQFF. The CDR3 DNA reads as TGTGCCAGCAGCCGGGCTAGCGGGGGTACTAGCTCCTACAATGAGCAGTTCTTC.

CDR3 DNA: TGTGCCAGCAGCACGGACCGGGGGCTCACAGATACGCAGTATTTT. Amino acids: CASSTDRGLTDTQYF. This chain uses TRBV21-1 with TRBJ2-3; the table calls TRBD1, which could not be checked here. TRBV21-1 is a recognized pseudogene. The CDR3 has 15 residues.

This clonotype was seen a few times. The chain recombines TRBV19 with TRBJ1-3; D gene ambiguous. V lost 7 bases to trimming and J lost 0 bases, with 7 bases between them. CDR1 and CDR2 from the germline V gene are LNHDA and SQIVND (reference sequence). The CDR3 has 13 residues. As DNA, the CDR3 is TGTGCCAGTATGCCGAGCTCTGGAAACACCATATATTTT. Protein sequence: CASMPSSGNTIYF.

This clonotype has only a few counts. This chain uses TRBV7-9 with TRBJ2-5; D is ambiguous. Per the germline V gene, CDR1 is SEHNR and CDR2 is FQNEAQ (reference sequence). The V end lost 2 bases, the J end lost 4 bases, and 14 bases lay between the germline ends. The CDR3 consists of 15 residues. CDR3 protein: CASSLTGSMGETQYF. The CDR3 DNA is TGTGCCAGCAGCTTAACGGGTAGCATGGGAGAGACCCAGTACTTC.

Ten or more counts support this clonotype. The CDR3 DNA reads as TGTGCCAGCAGGCCAGGGGAGTCCTACGAGCAGTACGTC. Translation: CASRPGESYEQYV. The chain carries TRBV6-2 or TRBV6-3 and TRBJ2-7; TRBD1 might be the D (6 bases). Germline CDR1 is MNHEY and CDR2 is SVGEGT. V was pared by 6 bases and J by 1 base, with 10 bases between. The CDR3 is 13 residues long.

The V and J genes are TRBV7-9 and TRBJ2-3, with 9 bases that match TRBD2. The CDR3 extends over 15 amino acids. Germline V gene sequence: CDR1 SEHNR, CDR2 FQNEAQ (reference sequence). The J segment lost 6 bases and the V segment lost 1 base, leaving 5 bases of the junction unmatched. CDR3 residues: CASSLEQRGDDTQYF. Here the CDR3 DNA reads TGTGCCAGCAGCTTAGAACAGCGGGGGGATGATACGCAGTATTTT.

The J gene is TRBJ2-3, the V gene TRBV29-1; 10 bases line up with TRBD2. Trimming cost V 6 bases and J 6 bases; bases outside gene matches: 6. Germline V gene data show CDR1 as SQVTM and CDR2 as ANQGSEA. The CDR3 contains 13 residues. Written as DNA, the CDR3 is TGCAGCGTAGCGGGGGGGAGCATGGATACGCAGTATTTT. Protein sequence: CSVAGGSMDTQYF.

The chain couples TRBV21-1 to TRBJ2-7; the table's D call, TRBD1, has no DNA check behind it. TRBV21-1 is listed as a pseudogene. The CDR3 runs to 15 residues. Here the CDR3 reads CANKLSDRLSYEQYF. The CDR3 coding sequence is TGTGCCAACAAGCTCTCCGACAGATTGTCCTACGAGCAGTACTTC.

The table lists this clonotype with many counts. CDR3 bases: TGCAGTGCTCATCCGGGGCTCGCGCAGTATTTT. Protein sequence: CSAHPGLAQYF. The chain uses TRBV20-1 and TRBJ2-3; either TRBD1 or TRBD2 may supply D (5 bases each). V lost 5 bases and J lost 10, with 13 bases in between. Germline values: CDR1 DFQATT, CDR2 SNEGSKA (reference sequence). The CDR3 consists of 11 residues.

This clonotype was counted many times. The CDR3 region has the DNA TGCGCCAGCAGCCAAGATTTCGGGCTTAGCTCCTACGAGCAGTACTTC. This encodes CASSQDFGLSSYEQYF. The rearrangement joins TRBV4-1 to TRBJ2-7, with no clear D. The CDR3 runs 16 residues. In germline, CDR1 is MGHRA, CDR2 YSYEKL. The germline V and J ends were trimmed by 0 bases and 0 bases, with 12 bases remaining between them.

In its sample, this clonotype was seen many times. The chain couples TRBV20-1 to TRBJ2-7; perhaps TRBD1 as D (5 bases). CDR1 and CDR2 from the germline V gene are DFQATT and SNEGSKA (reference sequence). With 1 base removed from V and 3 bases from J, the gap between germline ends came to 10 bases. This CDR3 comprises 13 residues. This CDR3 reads CSARGHRYYEQYV. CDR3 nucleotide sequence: TGCAGTGCTAGAGGGCACAGGTACTACGAGCAGTACGTC.

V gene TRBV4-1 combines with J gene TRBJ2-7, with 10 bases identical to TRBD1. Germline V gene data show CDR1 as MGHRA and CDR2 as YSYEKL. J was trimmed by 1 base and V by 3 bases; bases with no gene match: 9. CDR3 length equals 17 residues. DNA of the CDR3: TGCGCCAGCAGCCAGACCCCGAGGGGACAGGGGTCCTACGAGCAGTACTTC. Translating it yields CASSQTPRGQGSYEQYF.

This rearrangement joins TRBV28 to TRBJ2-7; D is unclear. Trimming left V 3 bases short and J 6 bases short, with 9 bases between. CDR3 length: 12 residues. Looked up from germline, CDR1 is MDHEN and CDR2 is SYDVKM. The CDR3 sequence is CASSFGWGEQYV. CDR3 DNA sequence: TGTGCCAGCAGTTTTGGGTGGGGCGAGCAGTACGTC.

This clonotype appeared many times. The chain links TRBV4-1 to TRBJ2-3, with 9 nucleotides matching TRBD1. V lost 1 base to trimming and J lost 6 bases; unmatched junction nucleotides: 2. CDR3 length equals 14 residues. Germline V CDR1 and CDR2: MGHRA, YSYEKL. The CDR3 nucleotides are TGCGCCAGCAGCCAAGGGACAGGGGCGGATACGCAGTATTTT. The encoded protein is CASSQGTGADTQYF.

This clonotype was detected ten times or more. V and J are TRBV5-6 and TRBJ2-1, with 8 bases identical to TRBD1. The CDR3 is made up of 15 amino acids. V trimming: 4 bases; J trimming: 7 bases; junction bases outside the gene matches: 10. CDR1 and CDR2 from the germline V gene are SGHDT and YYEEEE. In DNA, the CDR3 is TGTGCCAGCAGCATCGGGACAGGCCCTCTAAATGAGCAGTTCTTC. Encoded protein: CASSIGTGPLNEQFF.

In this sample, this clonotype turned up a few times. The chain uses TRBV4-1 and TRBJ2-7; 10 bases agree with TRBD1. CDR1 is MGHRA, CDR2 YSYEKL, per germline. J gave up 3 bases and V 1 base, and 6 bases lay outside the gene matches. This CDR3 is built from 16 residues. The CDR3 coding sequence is TGCGCCAGCAGCCAAGGCCCGGGACAGGGGCGCTACGAGCAGTACTTC. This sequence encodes CASSQGPGQGRYEQYF.

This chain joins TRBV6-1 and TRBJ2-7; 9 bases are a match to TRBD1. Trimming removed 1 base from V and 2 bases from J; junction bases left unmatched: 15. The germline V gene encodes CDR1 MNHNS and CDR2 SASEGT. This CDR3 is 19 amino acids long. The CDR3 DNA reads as TGTGCCAGCAGTGAAGAAGTGCGGGACAGGGTAGGGCAGCCCTACGAGCAGTACTTC. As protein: CASSEEVRDRVGQPYEQYF.

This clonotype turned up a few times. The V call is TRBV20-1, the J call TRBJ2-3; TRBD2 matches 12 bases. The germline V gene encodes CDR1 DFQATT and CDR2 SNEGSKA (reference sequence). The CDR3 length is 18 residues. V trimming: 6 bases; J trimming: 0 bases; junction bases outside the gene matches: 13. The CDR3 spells CSAADTGLAGPSTDTQYF. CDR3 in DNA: TGCAGTGCCGCCGACACCGGACTAGCGGGGCCTAGCACAGATACGCAGTATTTT.

DNA for the CDR3: TGCGCCAGCAGCTTGGTCCGGGGGGCCCTATTCTCTGGGGCCAACGTCCTGACTTTC. Translating gives CASSLVRGALFSGANVLTF. The genes are TRBV5-1 and TRBJ2-6, with a weak D call TRBD2 (7 bases). This CDR3 is 19 amino acids long. V was trimmed by 0 bases and J by 0 bases, leaving 16 bases between them. Germline CDR1 and CDR2: SGHRS and YFSETQ.

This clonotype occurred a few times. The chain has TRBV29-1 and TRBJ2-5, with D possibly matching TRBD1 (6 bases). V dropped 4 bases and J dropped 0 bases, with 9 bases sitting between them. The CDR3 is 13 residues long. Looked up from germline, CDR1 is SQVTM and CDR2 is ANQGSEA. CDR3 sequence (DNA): TGCAGCGTTGTAGGGACATACCAAGAGACCCAGTACTTC. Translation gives CSVVGTYQETQYF. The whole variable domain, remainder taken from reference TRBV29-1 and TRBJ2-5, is SAVISQKPSRDICQRGTSLTIQCQVDSQVTMMFWYRQQPGQSLTLIATANQGSEATYESGFVIDKFPISRPNLTFSTLTVSNMSPEDSSIYLCSVVGTYQETQYFGPGTRLLVL.

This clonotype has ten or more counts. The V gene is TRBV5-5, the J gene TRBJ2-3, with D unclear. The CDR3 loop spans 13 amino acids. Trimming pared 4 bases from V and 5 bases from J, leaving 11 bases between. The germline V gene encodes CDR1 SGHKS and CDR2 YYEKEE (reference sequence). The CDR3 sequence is CASSLPYGDTQYF. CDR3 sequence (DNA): TGTGCCAGCAGCCTCCCTTACGGAGATACGCAGTATTTT.

This chain's CDR3 is CSASLEVGYGYTF. The CDR3 DNA sequence: TGCAGTGCTAGTTTGGAAGTCGGCTATGGCTACACCTTC. The chain has TRBV20-1 and TRBJ1-2; D not certain. Germline CDR1 and CDR2: DFQATT and SNEGSKA (reference sequence). The CDR3 loop spans 13 amino acids. Trimming took off 3 bases at V and 4 bases at J, with 12 bases between the two ends.

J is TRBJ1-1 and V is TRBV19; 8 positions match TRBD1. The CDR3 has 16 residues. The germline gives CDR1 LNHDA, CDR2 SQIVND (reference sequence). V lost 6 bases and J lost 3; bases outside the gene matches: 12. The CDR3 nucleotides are TGTGCCAGTAGCGGGACAGGCGGGGGGGAGGACACTGAAGCTTTCTTT. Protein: CASSGTGGGEDTEAFF.

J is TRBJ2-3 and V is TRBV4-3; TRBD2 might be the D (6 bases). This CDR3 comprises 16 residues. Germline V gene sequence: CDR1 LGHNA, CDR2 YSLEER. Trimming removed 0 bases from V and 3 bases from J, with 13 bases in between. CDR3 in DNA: TGCGCCAGCAGCCAAGAGGGGGTGGGGGGAACAGATACGCAGTATTTT. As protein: CASSQEGVGGTDTQYF.